Following are 17 T cell receptor beta chains from one sample sequenced in a study of OX40 agonist ivuxolimab in advanced cancers. The data were produced by immunoSEQ multiplex PCR, yet TCRdb's version contains in-frame clones alone and is incomplete. The table includes 70,000 to 95,000 clones, approximately 86% detected once. Source: CD4+ or CD8+ T cells sorted from blood, taken in a trial of the OX40 agonist ivuxolimab. Every receptor here comes from an adult with an advanced solid tumor such as melanoma, head and neck, liver or kidney cancer.

This chain uses TRBV2 with TRBJ2-1, with 9 bases fitting TRBD2. V lost 4 bases to trimming and J lost 2 bases; unmatched junction nucleotides: 3. The CDR3 consists of 15 residues. Germline V lookup: CDR1 SNHLY, CDR2 FYNNEI. The CDR3 nucleotides are TGTGCCAGCAGTGGACTAGCGGCTGCCTACAATGAGCAGTTCTTC. Protein: CASSGLAAAYNEQFF.

The chain combines TRBV7-9 with TRBJ2-3; no clear D. Germline CDR1 SEHNR, CDR2 FQNEAQ (reference sequence). Trimming shortened V by 1 base and J by 6 bases, and 5 bases separated the two germline ends. The CDR3 spans 12 residues. The CDR3 reads CASSLVSDTQYF. As DNA, the CDR3 is TGTGCCAGCAGCTTAGTGTCGGATACGCAGTATTTT.

The chain employs TRBV9 and TRBJ2-3, with 8 positions matching TRBD2. CDR1 is SGDLS, CDR2 YYNGEE, per germline. The trim removed 2 bases at V and 4 bases at J, leaving 18 bases unmatched. The CDR3 is made up of 19 amino acids. Written as DNA, the CDR3 is TGTGCCAGCAGCGTTTTGGCCCAAAGGAAGGCGGGAGGTTCAGATACGCAGTATTTT. It translates to CASSVLAQRKAGGSDTQYF.

V and J are TRBV19 and TRBJ1-3; no firm D call. Trimming left V 4 bases short and J 0 bases short, with 10 bases between. The CDR3 covers 15 residues. Looked up from germline, CDR1 is LNHDA and CDR2 is SQIVND (reference sequence). The CDR3 here is CASSTHILSGNTIYF. CDR3 sequence (DNA): TGTGCCAGTAGTACCCACATCCTCTCTGGAAACACCATATATTTT. Combining the CDR3 with reference TRBV19 and TRBJ1-3 gives the whole variable domain DGGITQSPKYLFRKEGQNVTLSCEQNLNHDAMYWYRQDPGQGLRLIYYSQIVNDFQKGDIAEGYSVSREKKESFPLTVTSAQKNPTAFYLCASSTHILSGNTIYFGEGSWLTVV.

The CDR3 loop reads CASSADPVDSPLHF. The CDR3 DNA follows: TGTGCCAGCAGCGCCGACCCCGTTGATTCACCCCTCCACTTT. The chain recombines TRBV9 with TRBJ1-6, with D unclear. V lost 3 bases, J lost 8 bases, and 12 bases lay in between. The germline V gene encodes CDR1 SGDLS and CDR2 YYNGEE. This CDR3 spans 14 amino acids. The full variable domain, completed using reference TRBV9 and TRBJ1-6, is DSGVTQTPKHLITATGQRVTLRCSPRSGDLSVYWYQQSLDQGLQFLIQYYNGEERAKGNILERFSAQQFPDLHSELNLSSLELGDSALYFCASSADPVDSPLHFGNGTRLTVT.

About this clone: The sample contains more than one DNA sequence encoding this CDR3. CDR3 sequence: CASSLDSINYGYTF. Written as DNA, the CDR3 is TGTGCCAGCAGCTTAGACAGCATTAACTATGGCTACACCTTC. The genes are TRBV7-8 and TRBJ1-2; no clear D gene. There are 14 residues in the CDR3. Trimming cost V 1 base and J 1 base, with 7 bases left between them. Per the germline V gene, CDR1 is SGHVS and CDR2 is FQNEAQ.

This chain links TRBV25-1 with TRBJ1-6; D is unresolved. The CDR3 extends over 14 amino acids. V was trimmed by 4 bases and J by 6 bases, leaving 10 bases between them. Germline-derived CDR1 and CDR2 are MGHDK and SYGVNS. The CDR3 bases are TGTGCCAGCAGTGCCAGTTTGGGTAATTCACCCCTCCACTTT. Protein product: CASSASLGNSPLHF.

J is TRBJ1-2 and V is TRBV19; 7 bases fit TRBD1. Germline values: CDR1 LNHDA, CDR2 SQIVND (reference sequence). V was clipped by 6 bases and J by 6 bases; unmatched bases: 7. The CDR3 is 13 residues long. The CDR3 bases are TGTGCCAGTAGGCCGACAGGGTTGGATGGCTACACCTTC. Residues: CASRPTGLDGYTF.

The chain has TRBV21-1 and TRBJ2-1; no DNA check was done on the table's D call, TRBD2. TRBV21-1 is termed a pseudogene. The CDR3 has 15 residues. The CDR3 loop is CASSNVSGRRGEQFF. DNA for the CDR3: TGTGCCAGCAGCAACGTCAGCGGGAGGCGCGGTGAGCAGTTCTTC.

This clone was counted a single time. The chain employs TRBV7-6 and TRBJ1-2; D might be TRBD1 (6 bases). The CDR3 sequence is 15 residues long. Trimming removed 5 bases at V and 0 bases at J, with 13 bases between. Germline V lookup: CDR1 SGHVS, CDR2 FNYEAQ. CDR3 coding DNA: TGTGCCAGCAGCGAGGGGGGGAAAGCTAACTATGGCTACACCTTC. Amino acids: CASSEGGKANYGYTF.

The genes are TRBV29-1 and TRBJ1-4, with D perhaps TRBD1 (6 bases). From germline, CDR1 is SQVTM and CDR2 ANQGSEA. The V and J ends lost 0 bases and 5 bases respectively, with 13 bases between them. This CDR3 comprises 15 residues. The CDR3 sequence is CSVEDLGGANEKLFF. CDR3 DNA: TGCAGCGTTGAAGATCTCGGGGGCGCGAATGAAAAACTGTTTTTT.

The chain joins TRBV5-1 to TRBJ1-1, with 7 bases fitting TRBD1. In germline, CDR1 is SGHRS, CDR2 YFSETQ. J was trimmed by 0 bases and V by 4 bases; bases with no gene match: 9. The CDR3 spans 16 residues. The CDR3 bases are TGCGCCAGCAGCCTAGGGACGACAGGGTTGAACACTGAAGCTTTCTTT. Its protein is CASSLGTTGLNTEAFF.

The rearrangement joins TRBV27 to TRBJ2-3, with 9 bases fitting TRBD1. The CDR3 consists of 14 residues. Germline-derived CDR1 and CDR2 are MNHEY and SMNVEV (reference sequence). V dropped 5 bases and J dropped 6; count of bases not matched to a gene: 6. CDR3 in amino acids: CASSPDRGLDTQYF. The CDR3 DNA sequence: TGTGCCAGCAGTCCGGACAGGGGACTCGATACGCAGTATTTT.

This chain connects TRBV11-3 to TRBJ2-2, with TRBD2 as a possible D gene (6 bases). The CDR3 has 15 amino acids. From germline, CDR1 is SGHNT and CDR2 YENEEA. The V gene lost 0 bases and the J gene lost 5 bases, with 10 bases spanning the gap. The CDR3 loop is CASSLEGGGTGELFF. The CDR3 bases are TGTGCCAGCAGCTTAGAGGGAGGTGGTACCGGGGAGCTGTTTTTT. Full variable domain (outside the CDR3, taken from reference TRBV11-3 and TRBJ2-2): EAGVVQSPRYKIIEKKQPVAFWCNPISGHNTLYWYLQNLGQGPELLIRYENEEAVDDSQLPKDRFSAERLKGVDSTLKIQPAELGDSAVYLCASSLEGGGTGELFFGEGSRLTVL.

The J gene is TRBJ1-1, the V gene TRBV28; 7 nucleotides agree with TRBD1. The CDR3 covers 12 residues. Germline-derived CDR1 and CDR2 are MDHEN and SYDVKM. V gave up 5 bases and J gave up 5 bases; unmatched junction bases: 2. The CDR3 DNA sequence: TGTGCCAGCAGTCGCAGGGGGACTGAAGCTTTCTTT. It codes for CASSRRGTEAFF.

The sample holds a few counts of this clone. This sample also contains other DNA sequences that code for the same CDR3. This chain links TRBV2 with TRBJ2-4; unclear D gene. V dropped 3 bases and J dropped 4 bases, with 10 bases sitting between them. The CDR3 extends over 14 amino acids. Germline CDR1 and CDR2: SNHLY and FYNNEI. The CDR3 loop reads CASSEENRKNIQYF. In DNA form, the CDR3 reads TGTGCCAGCAGTGAGGAGAACAGAAAAAACATTCAGTACTTC.

The CDR3 is CASSEQKSNNSPLHF. As DNA, the CDR3 is TGTGCCAGCAGTGAACAGAAGTCGAATAATTCACCCCTCCACTTT. The genes are TRBV2 and TRBJ1-6, with unresolved D. Germline V gene data show CDR1 as SNHLY and CDR2 as FYNNEI. The CDR3 loop spans 15 amino acids. V dropped 2 bases and J dropped 5 bases, with 10 bases sitting between them. The full variable domain, with the rest looked up from reference TRBV2 and TRBJ1-6, is EPEVTQTPSHQVTQMGQEVILRCVPISNHLYFYWYRQILGQKVEFLVSFYNNEISEKSEIFDDQFSVERPDGSNFTLKIRSTKLEDSAMYFCASSEQKSNNSPLHFGNGTRLTVT.